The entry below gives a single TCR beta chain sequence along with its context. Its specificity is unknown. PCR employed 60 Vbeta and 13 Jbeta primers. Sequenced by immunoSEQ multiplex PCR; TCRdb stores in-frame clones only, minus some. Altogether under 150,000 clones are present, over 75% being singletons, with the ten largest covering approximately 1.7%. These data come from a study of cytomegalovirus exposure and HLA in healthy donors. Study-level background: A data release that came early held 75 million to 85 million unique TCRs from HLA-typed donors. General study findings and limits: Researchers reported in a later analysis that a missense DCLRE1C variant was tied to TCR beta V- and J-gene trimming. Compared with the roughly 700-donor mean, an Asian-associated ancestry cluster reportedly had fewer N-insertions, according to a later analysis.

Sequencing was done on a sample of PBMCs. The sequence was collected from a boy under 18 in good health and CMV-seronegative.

DNA of the CDR3: TGTGCCAGCAGCTTAGTAGGGGACAGGGGCTACGAGCAGTACTTC. The encoded protein is CASSLVGDRGYEQYF. The chain couples TRBV11-2 to TRBJ2-7; 10 positions match TRBD1. The CDR3 has 15 amino acids. Germline V CDR1 and CDR2: SGHAT, FQNNGV. V shed 1 base, J shed 3 bases, and the junction held 3 bases outside the gene matches. The full variable domain, its missing parts supplied by reference TRBV11-2 and TRBJ2-7, is EAGVAQSPRYKIIEKRQSVAFWCNPISGHATLYWYQQILGQGPKLLIQFQNNGVVDDSQLPKDRFSAERLKGVDSTLKIQPAKLEDSAVYLCASSLVGDRGYEQYFGPGTRLTVT.